The 7 T cell receptor beta chains given below trace back to one sample, sequenced in a study of cytomegalovirus exposure and HLA in healthy donors. This PCR relied on a set of 60 Vbeta primers and 13 Jbeta primers. The assay was immunoSEQ multiplex PCR, and TCRdb's table has in-frame clones only and misses some. This sample yields about 150,000 clones, of which about four fifths are seen a single time; 1% belongs to the top ten. The specimen was PBMCs. These receptor sequences come from a woman aged 45-65 years in good health and CMV-seropositive.

The CDR3 protein is CASSLGRDTQYF. In DNA form, the CDR3 reads TGTGCCAGCAGCTTGGGCAGAGATACGCAGTATTTT. The gene calls are TRBV11-3 and TRBJ2-3, with D hard to call. The V and J ends lost 3 bases and 5 bases respectively, with 6 bases between them. This CDR3 has 12 residues. The germline V gene has CDR1 SGHNT and CDR2 YENEEA.

The rearrangement links TRBV7-2 to TRBJ2-7; D perhaps matches TRBD2 (5 bases). V gave up 5 bases and J gave up 3 bases, with 14 bases separating them. The germline V gene encodes CDR1 SGHTA and CDR2 FQGNSA. The CDR3 covers 14 residues. CDR3 sequence reads: CASSGRGGGYEQYF. In DNA, the CDR3 is TGTGCCAGCAGCGGACGTGGTGGAGGCTACGAGCAGTACTTC.

The chain has TRBV7-2 and TRBJ1-2; 7 bases map to TRBD1. CDR3 length: 15 residues. Germline CDR1 SGHTA, CDR2 FQGNSA. With 0 bases clipped from V and 5 bases from J, the junction kept 6 bases outside the gene matches. The chain's CDR3 is CASSLAGQGGYGYTF. CDR3 bases: TGTGCCAGCAGCTTAGCGGGGCAGGGGGGTTATGGCTACACCTTC. The entire variable domain, with the rest obtained from reference TRBV7-2 and TRBJ1-2, is as follows: GAGVSQSPSNKVTEKGKDVELRCDPISGHTALYWYRQSLGQGLEFLIYFQGNSAPDKSGLPSDRFSAERTGGSVSTLTIQRTQQEDSAVYLCASSLAGQGGYGYTFGSGTRLTVV.

J is TRBJ1-5 and V is TRBV7-2; TRBD1 aligns across 7 bases. The CDR3 is 14 residues long. Unmatched junction bases numbered 5, after V lost 5 bases and J lost 4 bases. CDR1 and CDR2 (germline): SGHTA, FQGNSA. The CDR3 protein is CASSLRQGNQPQHF. The CDR3 coding sequence is TGTGCCAGCAGCCTCCGACAGGGAAATCAGCCCCAGCATTTT.

The chain carries TRBV28 and TRBJ2-1, with D possibly TRBD2 on 7 matching bases. The CDR3 contains 15 residues. V lost 5 bases to trimming and J lost 4 bases, with 15 bases between them. CDR1 and CDR2 (germline): MDHEN, SYDVKM. The CDR3 reads CASSGRGAGYNEQFF. The CDR3 nucleotides read TGTGCCAGCAGTGGACGGGGGGCGGGTTACAATGAGCAGTTCTTC.

This chain joins TRBV7-2 and TRBJ2-5; possible D gene TRBD2, 6 bases. The CDR3 is 14 amino acids. V was pared by 3 bases and J by 1 base, with 9 bases between. Germline CDR1 is SGHTA and CDR2 is FQGNSA. Here the CDR3 reads CASSFFGGQETQYF. The CDR3 region has the DNA TGTGCCAGCAGCTTTTTCGGGGGCCAAGAGACCCAGTACTTC.

This clone has a single count. The chain joins TRBV25-1 to TRBJ1-2; 11 bases match TRBD1. This CDR3 has 15 residues. The junction had 4 bases not matched to a gene; V was cut back by 3 bases and J by 4 bases. The V gene's germline CDR1 is MGHDK and CDR2 SYGVNS. The CDR3 nucleotides read TGTGCCAGCAGTGATCGGGACAGGGGGTTCTATGGCTACACCTTC. Amino acids: CASSDRDRGFYGYTF.